The clone carrying this T cell receptor beta chain was seen only once. The sample carries other DNA sequences with the same CDR3. The PCR was carried out with 60 Vbeta primers and 13 Jbeta primers. Profiling relied on immunoSEQ multiplex PCR, and the TCRdb table lists in-frame clones only, not all of them. The sample has around 150,000 clones; about 75% are singletons. These data come from a study of cytomegalovirus exposure and HLA in healthy donors. Study at large: Earlier sequencing of some 190 million T cells yielded 100 million to 120 million unique TCR beta sequences. HLA-typed donors were the source of approximately 85 million unique TCRs held in an early data release.

This TCR was recovered from a woman between 50 and 59 years old in good health and CMV-seropositive. The sample taken for sequencing was PBMCs.

DNA of the CDR3: TGTGCCAGTAGTATACAAGGGGCGAATGAAAAACTGTTTTTT. Translation: CASSIQGANEKLFF. This chain links TRBV19 with TRBJ1-4; D possibly corresponds to TRBD1 (5 bases). Germline CDR1 and CDR2: LNHDA and SQIVND (reference sequence). This CDR3 spans 14 amino acids. Trimming took off 2 bases at V and 5 bases at J, with 9 bases between the two ends.